Sequencing of this T cell receptor (beta chain) was carried out in a study of blood T cell repertoires in COVID-19. Across the study: There were acute and convalescent COVID-19 samples, and they came from the United States, Italy and Spain. From T cells, B-cell-depleted T cells, or PBMCs came the material, which was cDNA or gDNA.

Deletions cut 2 bases from V and 0 bases from J, with 11 bases between. Germline loops: CDR1 SEHNR, CDR2 FQNEAQ (reference sequence). The length of the CDR3 is 16 residues. Per the authors' pipeline: How many nucleated cells were present was estimated from reference gene primer amplification. Some clones are missing from TCRdb's copy, which holds only in-frame ones; the method was immunoSEQ multiplex PCR. The DNA gave D and trimming, while V, J and clone size come from that table. The sample carries 300,000 to 350,000 clones, about 85% recorded once. The TCR was taken from a man aged 18 to 29 with active or convalescent COVID-19. Sequencing was done on a sample of peripheral blood. The chain employs TRBV7-9 and TRBJ2-4, with D maybe TRBD2 (5 bases). The CDR3 coding sequence is TGTGCCAGCAGCTTATTTGGGAGCATAGCCAAAAACATTCAGTACTTC. This translates into CASSLFGSIAKNIQYF.